This TCR beta chain was recorded in a study of T cell responses to AZD1222 COVID-19 vaccine. Study at large: Pooling covered second doses at about 4 or about 12 weeks.

General study results and limits: Dominant CD4 TCR responses targeted spike regions 160-218 and 743-854. Reportedly, close to half of spike-specific TCRs are directed against unmutated variant regions.

For this clone: As yet, its antigen is unknown.

Measured with immunoSEQ multiplex PCR; TCRdb has only the in-frame clones, and not every one. The sample lists tens of thousands of clones, approximately 79% occurring once. Per germline, CDR1 SGHNT and CDR2 YENEEA. This CDR3 spans 13 amino acids. V dropped 5 bases and J dropped 3 bases, with 7 bases sitting between them. The clonotype originates from an adult in good health. The V call is TRBV11-3, the J call TRBJ2-2, with D possibly being TRBD2 (6 bases). Sample: peripheral blood, taken on day 0 of AZD1222 vaccination. For the CDR3, the DNA is TGTGCCAGCAGCGGAGGGGACACCGGGGAGCTGTTTTTT. Translated, it gives CASSGGDTGELFF.